A single TCR beta chain is shown here with its context. Antigen unknown. TCRdb used MiXCR to reprocess the 5' RACE reads, holding one entry per CDR3 protein. The data contain approximately 150,000 distinct CDR3 sequences, 8.5% to 10% of them singletons. The data were obtained in a study of CD8 T cells in ankylosing spondylitis. The study, taken as a whole, reports: Disease-linked clones were reportedly significantly enriched in matched ankylosing spondylitis synovial fluid.

Germline CDR1 reads SNHLY; CDR2 reads FYNNEI. V lost 6 bases to trimming and J lost 6 bases, with 18 bases between them. The CDR3 contains 14 residues. Sequences were obtained from blood, either unsorted or a sorted T cell fraction (not recorded which). The clonotype comes from a female donor with ankylosing spondylitis or in good health (not recorded which). The rearrangement joins TRBV2 to TRBJ2-7; TRBD2 is a possible D gene (6 bases). CDR3 loop: CASRSPGLKGEQYF. Here the CDR3 DNA reads TGTGCCAGCAGAAGCCCGGGACTCAAGGGCGAGCAGTACTTC. Variable domain in full (rest from reference TRBV2 and TRBJ2-7): EPEVTQTPSHQVTQMGQEVILRCVPISNHLYFYWYRQILGQKVEFLVSFYNNEISEKSEIFDDQFSVERPDGSNFTLKIRSTKLEDSAMYFCASRSPGLKGEQYFGPGTRLTVT.